These 13 T cell receptor beta chains were all obtained from the same sample, sequenced in a study of identical twins listed by TCRdb under 2016. The method behind the library was 5' RACE. The sequencer was an Illumina HiSeq 2000. TCRdb reran the public reads through fastp at Q25 and MiXCR, keeping productive beta chains. Each entry merges the rows of one CDR3 protein and shows their most common DNA and genes. This sample lists 250,000 to 350,000 distinct CDR3 sequences; about 8% were detected once. The ten largest clones represent approximately 2.1% of the sample. These same records also appear under a second study, on yellow fever vaccine responses in identical twins.

The sample comprised memory (CD45RO+) T cells sorted from blood. Read against the paper, the sample's cell subset or site label means: CD45RO+ enriched T cells. Source of these receptors: a woman under 30 in good health.

The chain combines TRBV20-1 with TRBJ2-5, with D perhaps given as TRBD1 or TRBD2 (5 bases each). V dropped 0 bases and J dropped 5 bases, with 13 bases sitting between them. The CDR3 spans 14 residues. Germline CDR1 reads DFQATT; CDR2 reads SNEGSKA (reference sequence). The CDR3 bases are TGCAGTGCTAGAGATCTCTTGGGGGAGGAGACCCAGTACTTC. Translation: CSARDLLGEETQYF.

This clonotype has more than one count but fewer than ten. The chain employs TRBV27 and TRBJ1-1, with D possibly TRBD1 on 6 matching bases. The CDR3 totals 14 residues. Germline V gene sequence: CDR1 MNHEY, CDR2 SMNVEV (reference sequence). V was clipped by 6 bases and J by 0 bases, with 11 bases between them. The CDR3 loop reads CASRGDKVNTEAFF. CDR3 nucleotides: TGTGCCAGCAGGGGGGACAAAGTGAACACTGAAGCTTTCTTT.

This clonotype was seen at least ten times. The chain carries TRBV20-1 and TRBJ2-7; possibly TRBD2 for D (6 bases). The CDR3 length is 14 residues. V lost 0 bases to trimming and J lost 5 bases, with 14 bases between them. The germline V gene encodes CDR1 DFQATT and CDR2 SNEGSKA (reference sequence). The CDR3: CSARDDRGNNEQYF. CDR3 DNA sequence: TGCAGTGCTAGAGATGACCGGGGGAATAACGAGCAGTACTTC.

The V call is TRBV10-3, the J call TRBJ1-2, with 8 bases fitting TRBD1. The CDR3 sequence is 15 residues long. Germline V CDR1 and CDR2: ENHRY, SYGVKD. Unmatched junction bases numbered 8, after V lost 0 bases and J lost 8 bases. The CDR3 region has the DNA TGTGCCATCAGTGAGTCCCCGGACAGGGTAGACGGCTACACCTTC. It codes for CAISESPDRVDGYTF.

This clonotype was detected many times. The rearrangement links TRBV4-1 to TRBJ2-1; 8 positions agree with TRBD1. Germline trimming cut 3 bases from V and 9 bases from J; bases unmatched to any gene: 10. CDR1 and CDR2 (germline): MGHRA, YSYEKL. There are 15 residues in the CDR3. For the CDR3, the DNA is TGCGCCAGCAGCCAGAGCCCAGGGGGCTTGGTTGAGCAGTTCTTC. Translated, it gives CASSQSPGGLVEQFF.

J is TRBJ1-3 and V is TRBV15; D gene ambiguous. The V and J ends lost 1 base and 0 bases respectively, with 10 bases between them. CDR3 length: 16 amino acids. Germline V CDR1 and CDR2: LNHNV, YYDKDF (reference sequence). This chain's CDR3 is CATSRGRPSSGNTIYF. CDR3 coding DNA: TGTGCCACCAGCAGAGGCAGGCCGAGCTCTGGAAACACCATATATTTT.

This chain links TRBV4-1 with TRBJ1-1; 11 bases fit TRBD1. Germline values: CDR1 MGHRA, CDR2 YSYEKL. V gave up 1 base and J gave up 7 bases; unmatched junction bases: 8. This CDR3 region has 16 residues. CDR3 amino acids: CASSQGEGTGGSEAFF. CDR3 nucleotide sequence: TGCGCCAGCAGCCAAGGTGAAGGGACAGGGGGAAGTGAAGCTTTCTTT.

This clonotype was picked up a small number of times. J is TRBJ2-3 and V is TRBV10-1; D is unresolved. V gave up 2 bases and J gave up 2 bases, with 8 bases separating them. The germline CDR1 and CDR2 sequences are WNHNN and SYGVQD (reference sequence). This CDR3 contains 14 residues. The CDR3 is CASSEGVDTDTQYF. CDR3 coding DNA: TGCGCCAGCAGTGAGGGAGTCGACACAGATACGCAGTATTTT.

This clonotype showed up many times. The chain employs TRBV29-1 and TRBJ2-5; D not certain. V dropped 3 bases and J dropped 5 bases, with 7 bases sitting between them. The CDR3 has 11 amino acids. Germline CDR1 reads SQVTM; CDR2 reads ANQGSEA. CDR3 nucleotide sequence: TGCAGCGTTGAGACAATGGAGACCCAGTACTTC. As protein: CSVETMETQYF. Full variable domain (rest looked up from reference TRBV29-1 and TRBJ2-5): SAVISQKPSRDICQRGTSLTIQCQVDSQVTMMFWYRQQPGQSLTLIATANQGSEATYESGFVIDKFPISRPNLTFSTLTVSNMSPEDSSIYLCSVETMETQYFGPGTRLLVL.

This clonotype has just a few counts. The V and J genes are TRBV28 and TRBJ2-2; D is perhaps TRBD2 (5 bases). Germline-derived CDR1 and CDR2 are MDHEN and SYDVKM. Deletions cut 1 base from V and 2 bases from J, with 11 bases between. The CDR3 is 16 residues long. CDR3 residues: CASSLLSSGNTGELFF. The DNA of the CDR3 is TGTGCCAGCAGTTTATTATCGAGCGGTAACACCGGGGAGCTGTTTTTT.

This clonotype was detected many times. The V and J genes are TRBV3-1 and TRBJ1-5; D is unclear. Germline CDR1 and CDR2: LGHDT and YNNKEL (reference sequence). This CDR3 spans 11 amino acids. V was pared by 8 bases and J by 4 bases, with 6 bases between. The CDR3 nucleotides are TGTGCCAGCGGAGATAATCAGCCCCAGCATTTT. Protein: CASGDNQPQHF.

The rearrangement joins TRBV7-9 to TRBJ2-5, with D tentatively TRBD1 or TRBD2 (6 bases each). The germline V and J ends were trimmed by 6 bases and 1 base, with 12 bases remaining between them. The CDR3 consists of 14 residues. Germline-derived CDR1 and CDR2 are SEHNR and FQNEAQ (reference sequence). CDR3 bases: TGTGCCAGCAGGGCTCGGGGGCCCCAAGAGACCCAGTACTTC. Residues: CASRARGPQETQYF. Combining the CDR3 with reference TRBV7-9 and TRBJ2-5 gives the whole variable domain DTGVSQNPRHKITKRGQNVTFRCDPISEHNRLYWYRQTLGQGPEFLTYFQNEAQLEKSRLLSDRFSAERPKGSFSTLEIQRTEQGDSAMYLCASRARGPQETQYFGPGTRLLVL.

This clonotype came up many times. The V gene is TRBV27, the J gene TRBJ2-2; D not resolved. The CDR3 is 12 residues long. Trimming shortened V by 6 bases and J by 4 bases, and 6 bases separated the two germline ends. Germline CDR1 MNHEY, CDR2 SMNVEV (reference sequence). The CDR3 reads CASSSATGELFF. The DNA for the CDR3 is TGTGCCAGCAGCTCAGCCACCGGGGAGCTGTTTTTT.